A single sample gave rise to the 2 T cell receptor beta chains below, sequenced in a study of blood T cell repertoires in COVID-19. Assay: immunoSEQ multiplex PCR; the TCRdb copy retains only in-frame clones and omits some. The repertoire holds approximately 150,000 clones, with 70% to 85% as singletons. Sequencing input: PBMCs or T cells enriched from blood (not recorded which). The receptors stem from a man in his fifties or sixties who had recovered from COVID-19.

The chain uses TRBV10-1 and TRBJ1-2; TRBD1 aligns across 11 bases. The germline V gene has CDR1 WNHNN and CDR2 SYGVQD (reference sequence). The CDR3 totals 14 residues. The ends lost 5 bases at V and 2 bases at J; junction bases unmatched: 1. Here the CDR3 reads CASSRTGGNYGYTF. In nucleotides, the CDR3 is TGCGCCAGCAGTAGGACAGGGGGCAACTATGGCTACACCTTC.

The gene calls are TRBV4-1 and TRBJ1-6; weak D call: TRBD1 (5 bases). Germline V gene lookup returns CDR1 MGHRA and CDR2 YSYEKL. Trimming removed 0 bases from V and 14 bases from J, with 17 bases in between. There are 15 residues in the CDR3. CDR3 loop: CASSQDLGGSGALHF. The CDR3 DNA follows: TGCGCCAGCAGCCAAGATCTGGGGGGGTCTGGGGCCCTCCACTTT.